These 13 T cell receptor beta chains came from one sample sequenced in a study of early T cells in non-severe SARS-CoV-2 infection. One entry per CDR3 protein results from TCRdb running MiXCR on the 5' RACE reads. Altogether about 71,000 distinct CDR3 sequences are present, roughly 12% being singletons, with the ten largest covering roughly 2.5%. The starting material was whole blood, obtained at baseline. The receptors stem from an adult who was a healthcare worker with PCR-confirmed SARS-CoV-2 infection or an uninfected control (not recorded which).

This clonotype was found a few times. The CDR3 DNA follows: TGCAGTGCTAGTGACGGGCCCTATCAGAACTATGGCTACACCTTC. Translating it yields CSASDGPYQNYGYTF. The chain carries TRBV20-1 and TRBJ1-2; D is unclear. The germline V gene encodes CDR1 DFQATT and CDR2 SNEGSKA (reference sequence). V was trimmed by 3 bases and J by 2 bases, leaving 16 bases between them. The CDR3 spans 15 residues.

A few counts support this clonotype. V and J are TRBV20-1 and TRBJ2-1; a weak D match, TRBD2 (6 bases). Germline CDR1 and CDR2: DFQATT and SNEGSKA (reference sequence). The CDR3 has 13 amino acids. V was trimmed by 4 bases and J by 12 bases, leaving 19 bases between them. CDR3 in DNA: TGCAGTGCTAAATCATATGGACGGGGGTGGCAGTTCTTC. Translated: CSAKSYGRGWQFF.

This clonotype was seen many times. The V and J genes are TRBV2 and TRBJ2-7; D remains ambiguous. Germline CDR1 is SNHLY and CDR2 is FYNNEI. V lost 7 bases, J lost 4 bases, and 8 bases lay in between. This CDR3 region has 11 residues. CDR3 sequence reads: CASTSFYEQYF. In DNA, the CDR3 is TGTGCCAGCACATCCTTTTACGAGCAGTACTTC.

This clonotype was seen a few times. The chain is built from TRBV6-5 and TRBJ2-7; weak D call: TRBD1 (6 bases). This CDR3 is 17 amino acids long. CDR1 is MNHEY, CDR2 SVGAGI, per germline. V gave up 6 bases and J gave up 0 bases, with 21 bases separating them. The CDR3 DNA follows: TGTGCCAGCAGACAACTTGGGGTCCGGGACACCTCCTACGAGCAGTACTTC. Encoded protein: CASRQLGVRDTSYEQYF.

This clonotype was picked up many times. The chain links TRBV7-8 to TRBJ2-7; D is unclear. The V end was cut by 4 bases, the J end by 2 bases, with 12 bases between. This CDR3 contains 14 residues. CDR1 SGHVS and CDR2 FQNEAQ come from the germline V gene. CDR3 amino acids: CASSSQVFPYEQYF. For the CDR3, the DNA is TGTGCCAGCAGCTCCCAGGTTTTCCCCTACGAGCAGTACTTC. Complete variable domain (other parts from reference TRBV7-8 and TRBJ2-7): GAGVSQSPRYKVAKRGQDVALRCDPISGHVSLFWYQQALGQGPEFLTYFQNEAQLDKSGLPSDRFFAERPEGSVSTLKIQRTQQEDSAVYLCASSSQVFPYEQYFGPGTRLTVT.

At least ten counts were recorded for this clonotype. The chain uses TRBV3-1 and TRBJ1-1, with 9 bases that match TRBD1. The junction had 10 bases not matched to a gene; V was cut back by 4 bases and J by 7 bases. Germline values: CDR1 LGHDT, CDR2 YNNKEL (reference sequence). The CDR3 totals 15 residues. The CDR3 region is CASSRADRGGGEAFF. Written as DNA, the CDR3 is TGTGCCAGCAGCCGGGCGGACAGGGGTGGTGGTGAAGCTTTCTTT.

V gene TRBV28 combines with J gene TRBJ2-3, with D maybe TRBD2 (6 bases). This CDR3 has 15 residues. Germline V gene data show CDR1 as MDHEN and CDR2 as SYDVKM. V lost 6 bases, J lost 5 bases, and 18 bases lay in between. The CDR3 protein is CASSELEGRGDTQYF. In DNA, the CDR3 is TGTGCCAGCAGCGAGCTGGAGGGTAGGGGAGATACGCAGTATTTT.

The rearrangement links TRBV27 to TRBJ2-7; 10 nucleotides match TRBD2. Germline CDR1 reads MNHEY; CDR2 reads SMNVEV (reference sequence). Trimming at V came to 7 bases and at J to 0 bases, leaving 12 bases not matched to a gene. This CDR3 comprises 17 residues. The chain's CDR3 is CASKGGAGGTVSYEQYF. CDR3 sequence (DNA): TGTGCCAGCAAAGGCGGAGCGGGGGGGACCGTCTCCTACGAGCAGTACTTC.

This clonotype was recorded many times. J is TRBJ2-7 and V is TRBV24-1; D ambiguous. Trimming took 4 bases from V and 5 from J, leaving 17 bases between them. Germline CDR1 is KGHDR and CDR2 is SFDVKD. The CDR3 is 15 residues long. The DNA of the CDR3 is TGTGCCACCAGTGAGTCTGACCCCGGGCGTCACGAGCAGTACTTC. Its protein is CATSESDPGRHEQYF.

This clonotype occurred a few times. The chain couples TRBV29-1 to TRBJ2-3; D unresolved. The germline V and J ends were trimmed by 2 bases and 6 bases, with 9 bases remaining between them. Per germline, CDR1 SQVTM and CDR2 ANQGSEA. The CDR3 sequence is 12 residues long. DNA of the CDR3: TGCAGCGTTGAATCTCTCGCGGATACGCAGTATTTT. Protein sequence: CSVESLADTQYF.

This clonotype was seen ten or more times. V is TRBV28 and J is TRBJ2-3, with D unclear. The CDR3 covers 15 residues. The V and J ends lost 3 bases and 0 bases respectively, with 10 bases between them. CDR1 is MDHEN, CDR2 SYDVKM, per germline. The chain's CDR3 is CASSFRVGSTDTQYF. The CDR3 bases are TGTGCCAGCAGTTTCCGCGTGGGGAGCACAGATACGCAGTATTTT.

The chain joins TRBV25-1 to TRBJ1-2, with TRBD1 matching over 10 bases. CDR1 is MGHDK and CDR2 is SYGVNS in the germline V gene. The junction had 2 bases not matched to a gene; V was cut back by 3 bases and J by 1 base. The CDR3 covers 15 residues. The chain's CDR3 is CASSDDRGLNYGYTF. In DNA form, the CDR3 reads TGTGCCAGCAGTGACGACAGGGGGCTTAACTATGGCTACACCTTC.

This clonotype was counted many times. This rearrangement joins TRBV2 to TRBJ1-3, with D uncertain. This CDR3 has 14 residues. V dropped 5 bases and J dropped 0 bases, with 8 bases sitting between them. Germline CDR1 is SNHLY and CDR2 is FYNNEI. The CDR3 nucleotides read TGTGCCAGCAGTTGGACGGTCTCTGGAAACACCATATATTTT. Translating gives CASSWTVSGNTIYF.